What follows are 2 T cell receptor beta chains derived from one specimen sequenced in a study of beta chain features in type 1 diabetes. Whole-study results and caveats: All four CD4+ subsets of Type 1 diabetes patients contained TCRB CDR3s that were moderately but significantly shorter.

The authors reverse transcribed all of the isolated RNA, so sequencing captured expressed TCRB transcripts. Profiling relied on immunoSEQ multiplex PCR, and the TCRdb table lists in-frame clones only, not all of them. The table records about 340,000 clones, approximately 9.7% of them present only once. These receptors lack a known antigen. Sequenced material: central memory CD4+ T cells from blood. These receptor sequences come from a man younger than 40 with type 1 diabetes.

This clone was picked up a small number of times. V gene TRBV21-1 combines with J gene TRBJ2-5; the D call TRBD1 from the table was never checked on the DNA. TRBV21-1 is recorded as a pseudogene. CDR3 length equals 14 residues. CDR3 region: CASSKCVGAETQYF. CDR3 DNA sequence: TGTGCCAGCAGCAAGTGTGTGGGGGCAGAGACCCAGTACTTC.

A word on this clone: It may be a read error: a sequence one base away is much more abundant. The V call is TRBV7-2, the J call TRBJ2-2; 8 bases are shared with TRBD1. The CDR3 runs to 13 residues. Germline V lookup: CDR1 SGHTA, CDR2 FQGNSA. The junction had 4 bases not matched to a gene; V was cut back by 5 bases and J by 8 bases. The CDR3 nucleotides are TGTGCCAGCAGCGTCAGGGGGCAAGGGGAGCTGTTTTTT. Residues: CASSVRGQGELFF.